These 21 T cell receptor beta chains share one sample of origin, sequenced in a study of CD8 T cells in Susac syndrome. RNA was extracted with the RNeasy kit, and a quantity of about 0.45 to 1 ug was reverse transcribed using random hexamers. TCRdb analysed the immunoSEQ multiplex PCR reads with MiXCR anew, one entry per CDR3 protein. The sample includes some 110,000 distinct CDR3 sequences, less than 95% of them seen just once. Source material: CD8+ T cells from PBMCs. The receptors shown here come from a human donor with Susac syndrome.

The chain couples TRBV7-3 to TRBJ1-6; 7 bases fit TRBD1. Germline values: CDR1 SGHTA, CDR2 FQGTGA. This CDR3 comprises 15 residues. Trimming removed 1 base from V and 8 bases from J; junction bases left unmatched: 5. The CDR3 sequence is CASSLSEGADSPLHF. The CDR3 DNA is TGTGCCAGCAGCTTAAGTGAGGGGGCAGATTCACCCCTCCACTTT.

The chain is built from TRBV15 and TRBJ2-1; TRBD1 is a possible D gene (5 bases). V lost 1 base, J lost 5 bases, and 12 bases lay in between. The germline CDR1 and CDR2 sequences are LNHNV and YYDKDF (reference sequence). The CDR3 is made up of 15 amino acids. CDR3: CATSRAGSRDNEQFF. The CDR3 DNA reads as TGTGCCACCAGCAGAGCTGGCTCCAGGGACAATGAGCAGTTCTTC.

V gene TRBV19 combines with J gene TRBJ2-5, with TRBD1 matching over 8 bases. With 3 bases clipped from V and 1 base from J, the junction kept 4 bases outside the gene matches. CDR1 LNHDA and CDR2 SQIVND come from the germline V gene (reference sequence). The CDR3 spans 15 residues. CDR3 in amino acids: CASSMGDRGQETQYF. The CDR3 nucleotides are TGTGCCAGTAGTATGGGTGACAGGGGCCAAGAGACCCAGTACTTC.

The CDR3 nucleotides read TGTGCCAGCAGTTACTCACTGCTCTATGGCTACACCTTC. Encoded protein: CASSYSLLYGYTF. The chain carries TRBV6-2 or TRBV6-3 and TRBJ1-2; D is unclear. Germline loops: CDR1 MNHEY, CDR2 SVGEGT. V was clipped by 0 bases and J by 4 bases, with 6 bases between them. The CDR3 totals 13 residues.

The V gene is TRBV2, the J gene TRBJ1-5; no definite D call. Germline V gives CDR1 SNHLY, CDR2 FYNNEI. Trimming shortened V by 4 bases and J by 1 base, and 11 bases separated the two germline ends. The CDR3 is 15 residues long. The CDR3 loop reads CASSAGPGSNQPQHF. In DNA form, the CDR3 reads TGTGCCAGCAGTGCTGGTCCGGGAAGCAATCAGCCCCAGCATTTT.

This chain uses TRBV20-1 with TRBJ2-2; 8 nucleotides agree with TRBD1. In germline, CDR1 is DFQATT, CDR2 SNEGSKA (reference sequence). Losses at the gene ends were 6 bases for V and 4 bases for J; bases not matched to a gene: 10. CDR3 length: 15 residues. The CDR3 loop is CSATDRGSGTGELFF. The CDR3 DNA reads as TGCAGTGCCACCGACAGGGGTTCGGGCACCGGGGAGCTGTTTTTT.

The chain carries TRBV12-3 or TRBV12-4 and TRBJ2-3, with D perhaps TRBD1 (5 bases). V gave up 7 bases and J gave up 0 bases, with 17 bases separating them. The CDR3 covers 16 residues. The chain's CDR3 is CASTPRGITSTDTQYF. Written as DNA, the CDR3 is TGTGCCAGCACACCAAGGGGCATAACTAGCACAGATACGCAGTATTTT.

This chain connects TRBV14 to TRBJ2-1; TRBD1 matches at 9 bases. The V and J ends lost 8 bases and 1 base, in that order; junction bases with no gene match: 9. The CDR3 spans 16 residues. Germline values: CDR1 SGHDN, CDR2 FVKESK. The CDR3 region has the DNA TGTGCCAGCTCCCCCCCGGACAGGGGTTCCTACAATGAGCAGTTCTTC. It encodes CASSPPDRGSYNEQFF.

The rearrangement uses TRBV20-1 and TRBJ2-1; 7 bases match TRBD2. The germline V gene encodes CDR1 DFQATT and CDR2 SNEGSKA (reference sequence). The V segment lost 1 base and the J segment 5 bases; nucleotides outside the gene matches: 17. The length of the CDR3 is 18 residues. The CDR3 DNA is TGCAGTGCTAGAGTCCGGGGGGAGAGGGGTCGGGCAAACAATGAGCAGTTCTTC. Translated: CSARVRGERGRANNEQFF.

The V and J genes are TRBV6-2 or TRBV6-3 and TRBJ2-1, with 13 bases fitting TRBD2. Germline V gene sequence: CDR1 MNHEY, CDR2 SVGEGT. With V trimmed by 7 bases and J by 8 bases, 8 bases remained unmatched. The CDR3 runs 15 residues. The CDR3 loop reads CASTQTSGGADEQFF. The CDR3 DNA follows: TGTGCCAGCACCCAAACTAGCGGGGGGGCGGATGAGCAGTTCTTC.

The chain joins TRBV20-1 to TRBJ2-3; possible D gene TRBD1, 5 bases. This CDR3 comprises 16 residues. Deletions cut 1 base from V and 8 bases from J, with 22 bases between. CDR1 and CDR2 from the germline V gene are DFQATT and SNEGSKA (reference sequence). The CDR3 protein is CSARGQPIKTTVTQYF. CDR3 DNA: TGCAGTGCTAGAGGACAGCCGATCAAGACCACCGTTACGCAGTATTTT.

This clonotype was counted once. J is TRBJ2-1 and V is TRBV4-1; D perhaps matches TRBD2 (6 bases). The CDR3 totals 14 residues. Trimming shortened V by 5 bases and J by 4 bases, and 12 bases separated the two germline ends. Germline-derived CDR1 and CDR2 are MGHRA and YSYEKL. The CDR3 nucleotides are TGCGCCAGCAGCGGGGAGGCAGGGTACAATGAGCAGTTCTTC. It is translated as CASSGEAGYNEQFF.

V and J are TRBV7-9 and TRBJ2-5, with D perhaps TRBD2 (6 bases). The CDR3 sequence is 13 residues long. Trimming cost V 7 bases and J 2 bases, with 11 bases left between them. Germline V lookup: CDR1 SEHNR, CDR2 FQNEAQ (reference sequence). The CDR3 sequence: CASKGAGQETQYF. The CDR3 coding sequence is TGTGCCAGCAAGGGAGCGGGTCAAGAGACCCAGTACTTC.

The CDR3 DNA is TGTGCCACCAGCAGACCAGGACGGTCAAATCAGCCCCAGCATTTT. This sequence encodes CATSRPGRSNQPQHF. The rearrangement links TRBV15 to TRBJ1-5; no clear D. The CDR3 has 15 amino acids. Germline V lookup: CDR1 LNHNV, CDR2 YYDKDF (reference sequence). With 2 bases removed from V and 4 bases from J, the gap between germline ends came to 12 bases. Filled out from reference TRBV15 and TRBJ1-5, the complete variable domain reads DAMVIQNPRYQVTQFGKPVTLSCSQTLNHNVMYWYQQKSSQAPKLLFHYYDKDFNNEADTPDNFQSRRPNTSFCFLDIRSPGLGDTAMYLCATSRPGRSNQPQHFGDGTRLSIL.

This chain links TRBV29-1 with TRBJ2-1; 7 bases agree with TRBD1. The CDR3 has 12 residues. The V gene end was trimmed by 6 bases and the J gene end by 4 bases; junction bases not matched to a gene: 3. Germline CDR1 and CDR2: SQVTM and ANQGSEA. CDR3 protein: CSVPDRYNEQFF. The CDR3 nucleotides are TGCAGCGTCCCGGACAGGTACAATGAGCAGTTCTTC.

CDR3 region: CASRDPRVQYPQETQYF. The CDR3 DNA reads TGTGCCAGCAGGGACCCCAGGGTGCAATACCCGCAAGAGACCCAGTACTTC. The rearrangement uses TRBV2 and TRBJ2-5; tentative D call: TRBD1 (5 bases). V lost 6 bases and J lost 2, with 22 bases in between. CDR1 SNHLY and CDR2 FYNNEI come from the germline V gene. The CDR3 totals 17 residues.

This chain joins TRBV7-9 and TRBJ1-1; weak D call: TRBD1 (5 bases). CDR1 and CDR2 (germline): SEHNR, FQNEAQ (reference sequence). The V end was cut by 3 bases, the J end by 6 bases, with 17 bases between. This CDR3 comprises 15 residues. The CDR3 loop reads CASSLIDSDFAEAFF. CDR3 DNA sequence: TGTGCCAGCAGCTTGATCGACAGTGACTTCGCTGAAGCTTTCTTT.

In nucleotides, the CDR3 is TGTGCCAGTGCTTCATATAGCAATCAGCCCCAGCATTTT. Amino acids: CASASYSNQPQHF. This chain uses TRBV7-2 with TRBJ1-5; no firm D call. Per germline, CDR1 SGHTA and CDR2 FQGNSA. Trimming removed 9 bases at V and 0 bases at J, with 9 bases between. The CDR3 sequence is 13 residues long.

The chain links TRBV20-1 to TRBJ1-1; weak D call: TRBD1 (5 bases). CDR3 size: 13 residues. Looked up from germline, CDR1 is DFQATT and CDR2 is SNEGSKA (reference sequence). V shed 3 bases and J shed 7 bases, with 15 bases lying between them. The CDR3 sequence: CSARGGHGGEAFF. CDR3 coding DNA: TGCAGTGCTAGGGGAGGACACGGGGGTGAAGCTTTCTTT.

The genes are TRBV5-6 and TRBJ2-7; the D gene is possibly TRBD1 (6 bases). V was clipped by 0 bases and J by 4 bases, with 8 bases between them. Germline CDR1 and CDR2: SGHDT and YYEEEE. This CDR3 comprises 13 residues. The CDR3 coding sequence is TGTGCCAGCAGCTTGGGGACAGAGTACGAGCAGTACTTC. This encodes CASSLGTEYEQYF. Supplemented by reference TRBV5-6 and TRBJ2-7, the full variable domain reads DAGVTQSPTHLIKTRGQQVTLRCSPKSGHDTVSWYQQALGQGPQFIFQYYEEEERQRGNFPDRFSGHQFPNYSSELNVNALLLGDSALYLCASSLGTEYEQYFGPGTRLTVT.

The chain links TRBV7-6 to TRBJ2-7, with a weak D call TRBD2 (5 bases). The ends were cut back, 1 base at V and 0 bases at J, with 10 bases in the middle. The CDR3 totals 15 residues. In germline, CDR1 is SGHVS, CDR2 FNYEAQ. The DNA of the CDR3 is TGTGCCAGCAGCTTAGGGGAGTTTGACTCCTACGAGCAGTACTTC. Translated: CASSLGEFDSYEQYF.